This is a list of T cell receptor beta chains from one sample in a study of blood T cell repertoires in COVID-19. Assay: immunoSEQ multiplex PCR; the TCRdb copy retains only in-frame clones and omits some. Of 100,000 or so clones in the sample, 75% to 95% were seen once. Sequences were obtained from peripheral blood. Every receptor here comes from a human donor with active COVID-19. The donor label of this sample is uncertain. Both conserved end residues are part of each CDR3. Fields, in order: V gene, CDR3 length, J gene, D gene, clone size, CDR3 protein, CDR3 DNA. The D gene is left open where the match is weak. Size is omitted from some rows. Given values are once, few, many or a class for expanded clones.

>TRBV5-1|15|TRBJ2-3|TRBD1|.
CASSWGTGAGDTQYF
TGCGCCAGCAGCTGGGGGACAGGGGCTGGCGATACGCAGTATTTT
>TRBV19|16|TRBJ2-1|TRBD2|.
CASSTPATSGDNEQFF
TGTGCCAGTAGTACCCCGGCGACTAGCGGGGACAATGAGCAGTTCTTC
>TRBV2|12|TRBJ2-7|.|.
CATHRDSYEQYF
TGTGCCACGCACAGGGATTCCTACGAGCAGTACTTC
>TRBV18|14|TRBJ2-7|.|.
CASSRHLGAYEQYF
TGTGCCAGCTCACGACACCTAGGGGCCTACGAGCAGTACTTC
>TRBV7-9|13|TRBJ2-7|TRBD2|.
CASSLTSGDEQYF
TGTGCCAGCAGCTTAACTAGCGGGGACGAGCAGTACTTC
>TRBV28|14|TRBJ2-2|.|.
CASSRTVNTGELFF
TGTGCCAGCAGTCGGACAGTGAACACCGGGGAGCTGTTTTTT
>TRBV6-5|13|TRBJ1-2|.|.
CASSYSRGGGYTF
TGTGCCAGCAGTTACTCCCGGGGGGGAGGCTACACCTTC
>TRBV3-1/TRBV3-2|18|TRBJ1-2|TRBD1|.
CASTMIGTGGDYNYGYTF
TGTGCCAGCACAATGATCGGGACAGGGGGGGACTATAACTATGGCTACACCTTC
>TRBV24-1|13|TRBJ1-6|.|once
CATATGDNSPLHF
TGTGCCACCGCAACAGGAGATAATTCACCCCTCCACTTT
>TRBV7-8|16|TRBJ1-4|.|once
CASSEIGTSSGVELFF
TGTGCCAGCAGCGAGATTGGGACTTCCAGTGGTGTGGAACTGTTTTTT
>TRBV6-2/TRBV6-3|13|TRBJ2-3|.|.
CASSSRQSDTQYF
TGTGCCAGCAGTTCTCGACAGTCAGATACGCAGTATTTT
>TRBV5-1|15|TRBJ2-3|.|.
CASSWGGHGKDTQYF
TGCGCCAGCAGCTGGGGGGGCCACGGGAAAGATACGCAGTATTTT
>TRBV2|14|TRBJ2-5|TRBD1|once
CASRNRGLGETQYF
TGTGCCAGCAGGAACAGGGGGCTTGGAGAGACCCAGTACTTC
>TRBV7-8|13|TRBJ2-5|.|few
CASSLLLRETQYF
TGTGCCAGCAGCCTCTTACTACGGGAGACCCAGTACTTC
>TRBV7-8|13|TRBJ1-1|TRBD1|.
CASSRSGTDEAFF
TGTGCCAGCAGCCGCTCCGGGACAGATGAAGCTTTCTTT
>TRBV19|13|TRBJ1-1|.|.
CASSNGLNTEAFF
TGTGCCAGTAGTAACGGTTTGAACACTGAAGCTTTCTTT
>TRBV3-1/TRBV3-2|12|TRBJ2-1|.|.
CASSQVPGEQFF
TGTGCCAGCAGCCAAGTCCCAGGCGAGCAGTTCTTC
>TRBV6-5|14|TRBJ2-2|.|.
CASTHGGNTGELFF
TGTGCCAGCACCCATGGGGGCAACACCGGGGAGCTGTTTTTT
>TRBV9|17|TRBJ2-5|TRBD1|.
CASSRRGTGGLQETQYF
TGTGCCAGCAGCCGGAGGGGCACAGGGGGCCTCCAAGAGACCCAGTACTTC
>TRBV4-3|13|TRBJ2-7|.|.
CASSQGTSYEQYF
TGCGCCAGCAGCCAAGGGACATCTTACGAGCAGTACTTC